Listed below are T cell receptor beta chains from one sample, sequenced in a study of Graves' ophthalmopathy and Graves' hyperthyroidism. Each CDR3 protein is one row after TCRdb ran MiXCR on the multiplex PCR reads. The sample includes approximately 17,000 distinct CDR3 sequences, about 46% of them seen just once. Sequenced input: peripheral blood. These receptors were taken from a woman in her thirties or forties with stable Graves' hyperthyroidism. CDR3s include the opening cysteine and the closing phenylalanine or tryptophan. Each record gives: D gene, V gene, J gene, clone size, CDR3 DNA, CDR3 protein. The D gene is left open where the match is weak. Some rows mark clone size as missing; the rest say once, few, many or name a class of expanded clone.

d_gene: NA
v_gene: TRBV15
j_gene: TRBJ2-1
abundance: NA
CDR3nt: TGTGCCACCAGCAGAGTCTCAGGGTTAGACAATGAGCAGTTCTTC
CDR3aa: CATSRVSGLDNEQFF

d_gene: TRBD2
v_gene: TRBV20-1
j_gene: TRBJ2-3
abundance: once
CDR3nt: TGCAGTGCCACCAGGCGTGGGAGGGGCACAGATACGCAGTATTTT
CDR3aa: CSATRRGRGTDTQYF

d_gene: NA
v_gene: TRBV15
j_gene: TRBJ1-2
abundance: NA
CDR3nt: TGTGCCACCAGCAGAGGTGGGAATGGCTACACCTTC
CDR3aa: CATSRGGNGYTF

d_gene: NA
v_gene: TRBV19
j_gene: TRBJ2-2
abundance: NA
CDR3nt: TGTGCCAGTAGTACCTTCGAAGGGAGCGGGGAGCTGTTTTTT
CDR3aa: CASSTFEGSGELFF

d_gene: TRBD1
v_gene: TRBV5-8
j_gene: TRBJ2-5
abundance: many
CDR3nt: TGTGCCAGCAGCCTGGGACAGGGGTTGCGAGAGACCCAGTACTTC
CDR3aa: CASSLGQGLRETQYF

d_gene: TRBD1
v_gene: TRBV18
j_gene: TRBJ2-7
abundance: NA
CDR3nt: TGTGCCAGCTCACCCTCCGGGACAGTGGGATACGAGCAGTACTTC
CDR3aa: CASSPSGTVGYEQYF

d_gene: NA
v_gene: TRBV2
j_gene: TRBJ2-1
abundance: many
CDR3nt: TGTGCCAGCAGTGAAAGGTGGGGCCCCTACAATGAGCAGTTCTTC
CDR3aa: CASSERWGPYNEQFF

d_gene: NA
v_gene: TRBV19
j_gene: TRBJ2-1
abundance: many
CDR3nt: TGTGCCAGTAGTTGGGCGGGGGCCCCCGGAGATGAGCAGTTCTTC
CDR3aa: CASSWAGAPGDEQFF

d_gene: NA
v_gene: TRBV29-1
j_gene: TRBJ2-5
abundance: once
CDR3nt: TGCAGCGATGTGGACAGCCAAGAGACCCAGTACTTC
CDR3aa: CSDVDSQETQYF

d_gene: NA
v_gene: TRBV4-3
j_gene: TRBJ1-1
abundance: many
CDR3nt: TGCGCCAGCAGCCAAGATCAATGGAACACTGAAGCTTTCTTT
CDR3aa: CASSQDQWNTEAFF

d_gene: NA
v_gene: TRBV10-3
j_gene: TRBJ2-7
abundance: NA
CDR3nt: TGTGCCAGCAGGGCCTCATACGAGCAGTACTTC
CDR3aa: CASRASYEQYF

d_gene: NA
v_gene: TRBV7-2
j_gene: TRBJ2-1
abundance: once
CDR3nt: TGTGCCAACCGGGACCACCACAATGAGCAGTTCTTC
CDR3aa: CANRDHHNEQFF

d_gene: NA
v_gene: TRBV7-3
j_gene: TRBJ2-3
abundance: NA
CDR3nt: TGTGCCAGCAGCTCCCCGCGGCCTAGCACAGATACGCAGTATTTT
CDR3aa: CASSSPRPSTDTQYF

d_gene: TRBD1
v_gene: TRBV7-2
j_gene: TRBJ1-1
abundance: many
CDR3nt: TGTGCCAGCAGCATGGACAGGGAGGAGTGGTGGTGGACTGAAGCTTTCTTT
CDR3aa: CASSMDREEWWWTEAFF

d_gene: TRBD1
v_gene: TRBV5-5
j_gene: TRBJ1-2
abundance: many
CDR3nt: TGTGCCAGCAGTCGGACAGGGGGCGGTGGCTACACCTTC
CDR3aa: CASSRTGGGGYTF

d_gene: TRBD2
v_gene: TRBV6-1
j_gene: TRBJ2-1
abundance: NA
CDR3nt: TGTGCCAGCAGTGGAAAGACTAGCGGTTACAATGAGCAGTTCTTC
CDR3aa: CASSGKTSGYNEQFF

d_gene: NA
v_gene: TRBV10-3
j_gene: TRBJ2-1
abundance: NA
CDR3nt: TGTGCCATCAGCGGGAGTAGGGTTGAGCAGTTCTTC
CDR3aa: CAISGSRVEQFF

d_gene: TRBD1
v_gene: TRBV19
j_gene: TRBJ2-1
abundance: NA
CDR3nt: TGTGCCAGTAGTATGGAAGGACAGGGTTTAGAAACCTACAATGAGCAGTTCTTC
CDR3aa: CASSMEGQGLETYNEQFF

d_gene: NA
v_gene: TRBV7-6
j_gene: TRBJ2-1
abundance: once
CDR3nt: TGTGCCAGCAGCGAACAAGGGACATACACAGATACGCAGTTCTTC
CDR3aa: CASSEQGTYTDTQFF

d_gene: NA
v_gene: TRBV18
j_gene: TRBJ1-1
abundance: NA
CDR3nt: TGTGCCAGCTCACCCCTCGACGGGGGGAACACTGAAGCTTTCTTT
CDR3aa: CASSPLDGGNTEAFF

d_gene: TRBD1
v_gene: TRBV4-3
j_gene: TRBJ2-3
abundance: NA
CDR3nt: TGCGCCAGCAGCCAAGATCCCGGACAGGGGGCGGATACGCAGTATTTT
CDR3aa: CASSQDPGQGADTQYF

d_gene: NA
v_gene: TRBV24-1
j_gene: TRBJ2-3
abundance: NA
CDR3nt: TGTGCCACCAGTGGTCCGTATAGCACAGATACGCAGTATTTT
CDR3aa: CATSGPYSTDTQYF